The present TCR beta chain was sequenced within a study of cytomegalovirus exposure and HLA in healthy donors. Overall study findings and caveats: The study found most TCR sequences rare, yet found some public TCRs in many donors. Later work associated fewer than 20,000 TCR beta sequences with HLA alleles at 0.05 false discovery rate.

Germline CDR1 and CDR2: KGHSH and LQKENI. The V gene lost 2 bases and the J gene lost 0 bases, with 8 bases spanning the gap. This CDR3 has 15 residues. On this clone: Its antigen is not known.

PCR used 60 Vbeta primers and 13 Jbeta primers. Assay: immunoSEQ multiplex PCR; the TCRdb copy retains only in-frame clones and omits some. The data contain some 96,000 clones, over 60% of them singletons. The chain is built from TRBV18 and TRBJ1-3; the D is unclear. The source is a female donor in good health and CMV-seronegative. Sequencing was done on a sample of PBMCs. CDR3 amino acids: CASSPMLSSGNTIYF. Written as DNA, the CDR3 is TGTGCCAGCTCACCAATGTTGAGCTCTGGAAACACCATATATTTT.